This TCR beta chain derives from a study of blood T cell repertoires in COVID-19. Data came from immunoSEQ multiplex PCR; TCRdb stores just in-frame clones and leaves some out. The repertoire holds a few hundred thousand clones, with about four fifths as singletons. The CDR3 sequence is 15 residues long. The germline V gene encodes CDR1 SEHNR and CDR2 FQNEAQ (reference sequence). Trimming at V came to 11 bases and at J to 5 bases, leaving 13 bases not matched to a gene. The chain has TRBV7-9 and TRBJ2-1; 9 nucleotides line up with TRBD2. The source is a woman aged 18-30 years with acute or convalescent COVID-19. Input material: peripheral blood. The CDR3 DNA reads TGTGCCGGCCGATCGGCGGGAGGGGCTAACAATGAGCAGTTCTTC. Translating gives CAGRSAGGANNEQFF.